Each of the 27 T cell receptor beta chains below was sequenced from the same sample in a study of post-analysis software for immune sequencing data. Study-wide findings and caveats: Roughly 5 TRBV segments, including TRBV5-6, TRBV5-1 and TRBV20-1, were more frequent in patients than controls.

These receptors are not linked to any known antigen. Every TCR beta cDNA library bore unique molecular identifiers. TCRdb independently ran MiXCR on the PCR reads; one entry per CDR3 protein. The sample comprises 800,000 to 950,000 distinct CDR3 sequences, around 50% of which are singletons, and 4.6% rests with the top ten. The sequencing sample was made of blood. Receptors were obtained from a girl aged 5-17 years with multiple sclerosis.

The chain joins TRBV24-1 to TRBJ2-3; tentative D call: TRBD2 (6 bases). V was pared by 3 bases and J by 2 bases, with 17 bases between. CDR1 and CDR2 from the germline V gene are KGHDR and SFDVKD. The length of the CDR3 is 17 residues. This CDR3 reads CATSDPRAGKSTDTQYF. CDR3 sequence (DNA): TGTGCCACCAGTGATCCCAGGGCGGGGAAGTCCACAGATACGCAGTATTTT.

The chain's CDR3 is CSASVMRLAVYNEQFF. CDR3 nucleotide sequence: TGCAGTGCTAGCGTTATGAGACTAGCGGTATACAATGAGCAGTTCTTC. The gene calls are TRBV20-1 and TRBJ2-1, with 9 bases matching TRBD2. Germline CDR1 reads DFQATT; CDR2 reads SNEGSKA (reference sequence). This CDR3 contains 16 residues. Unmatched junction bases numbered 10, after V lost 3 bases and J lost 4 bases.

The chain links TRBV5-6 to TRBJ1-2; unclear D gene. Germline V gene lookup returns CDR1 SGHDT and CDR2 YYEEEE. Between the trimmed V and J ends, which lost 4 bases and 4 bases, there was a span of 14 bases. This CDR3 is 14 amino acids long. In DNA form, the CDR3 reads TGTGCCAGCAGCCCGGCCCCGGTCGGCTATGGCTACACCTTC. Encoded protein: CASSPAPVGYGYTF.

The genes are TRBV21-1 and TRBJ2-5; TRBD1, as called in the table, went unchecked against the DNA. TRBV21-1 constitutes a pseudogene. The CDR3 totals 15 residues. CDR3 bases: TGTGCCAGCAGCAATGTTACAGGGTCGCGAGAGACCCAGTACTTC. Protein: CASSNVTGSRETQYF.

This clonotype was seen a handful of times. The genes are TRBV27 and TRBJ2-4; 7 bases are a match to TRBD2. Germline V gives CDR1 MNHEY, CDR2 SMNVEV (reference sequence). This CDR3 is 18 amino acids long. V gave up 6 bases and J gave up 3 bases; unmatched junction bases: 17. The CDR3 spells CASRSGGGSGYGKNIQYF. CDR3 coding DNA: TGTGCCAGCAGATCGGGCGGGGGAAGTGGGTATGGCAAAAACATTCAGTACTTC.

This clonotype was observed a handful of times. V and J are TRBV28 and TRBJ2-7; D perhaps matches TRBD1 (6 bases). The CDR3 has 13 amino acids. Per the germline V gene, CDR1 is MDHEN and CDR2 is SYDVKM. The V end was cut by 8 bases, the J end by 1 base, with 12 bases between. CDR3 coding DNA: TGTGCCAGCGCCCCCGGACAGTCCTACGAGCAGTACTTC. Amino acids: CASAPGQSYEQYF.

This clonotype came up a few times. This chain uses TRBV3-1 with TRBJ2-1; D is unresolved. Trimming took off 1 base at V and 6 bases at J, with 16 bases between the two ends. CDR1 and CDR2 from the germline V gene are LGHDT and YNNKEL (reference sequence). CDR3 length equals 16 residues. The CDR3 bases are TGTGCCAGCAGCCAAGGCGTGGGCTTAGCCGTCAATGAGCAGTTCTTC. Amino acids: CASSQGVGLAVNEQFF.

This clonotype has just a few counts. CDR3 coding DNA: TGCAGCGCCTTAGCGGGAGGGGTAAACAATGAGCAGTTCTTC. It encodes CSALAGGVNNEQFF. V is TRBV29-1 and J is TRBJ2-1; 11 bases line up with TRBD2. The CDR3 is 14 residues long. Trimming took 7 bases from V and 5 from J; bases not matched to a gene: 7. Germline V gives CDR1 SQVTM, CDR2 ANQGSEA.

V gene TRBV12-5 combines with J gene TRBJ1-5; D uncertain. This CDR3 has 13 residues. The germline V and J ends were trimmed by 4 bases and 5 bases, with 9 bases remaining between them. Germline loops: CDR1 LGHNT, CDR2 FRNRAP. CDR3 DNA sequence: TGTGCTAGTGGTTATCTACGCGATCAGCCCCAGCATTTT. It encodes CASGYLRDQPQHF. The entire variable domain, with the rest obtained from reference TRBV12-5 and TRBJ1-5, is as follows: DARVTQTPRHKVTEMGQEVTMRCQPILGHNTVFWYRQTMMQGLELLAYFRNRAPLDDSGMPKDRFSAEMPDATLATLKIQPSEPRDSAVYFCASGYLRDQPQHFGDGTRLSIL.

V usage is TRBV12-3 or TRBV12-4 and J usage is TRBJ1-2, with TRBD1 identical over 7 bases. The CDR3 runs 15 residues. V lost 2 bases and J lost 1; bases outside the gene matches: 4. The CDR3 DNA is TGTGCCAGCAGTTTACAGGCAGGGGGTAACTATGGCTACACCTTC. Residues: CASSLQAGGNYGYTF.

V usage is TRBV28 and J usage is TRBJ2-7; 8 nucleotides line up with TRBD2. V gave up 5 bases and J gave up 2 bases; unmatched junction bases: 11. Germline values: CDR1 MDHEN, CDR2 SYDVKM. The CDR3 covers 16 residues. DNA of the CDR3: TGTGCCAGCAGTCCAGGGACTAGATCCACCCCCTACGAGCAGTACTTC. This translates into CASSPGTRSTPYEQYF.

V is TRBV7-9 and J is TRBJ2-5, with D hard to call. Germline V gene data show CDR1 as SEHNR and CDR2 as FQNEAQ (reference sequence). The CDR3 covers 15 residues. Trimming took off 1 base at V and 5 bases at J, with 14 bases between the two ends. CDR3 sequence reads: CASSLGVNLRETQYF. The CDR3 DNA is TGTGCCAGCAGCTTAGGGGTGAATCTCCGCGAGACCCAGTACTTC.

The rearrangement links TRBV12-3 or TRBV12-4 to TRBJ2-7; D possibly corresponds to TRBD2 (5 bases). The CDR3 is 13 amino acids. The V and J ends lost 4 bases and 5 bases respectively, with 12 bases between them. This chain's CDR3 is CASSSRERHEQYF. The CDR3 DNA follows: TGTGCCAGCAGTTCTCGGGAACGGCACGAGCAGTACTTC.

The chain links TRBV12-3 or TRBV12-4 to TRBJ1-1; 8 nucleotides line up with TRBD1. The CDR3 covers 14 residues. The trim removed 7 bases at V and 0 bases at J, leaving 4 bases unmatched. The CDR3 protein is CASTRDRLNTEAFF. The CDR3 coding sequence is TGTGCCAGCACCCGGGACAGGTTGAACACTGAAGCTTTCTTT.

This clonotype has only a few counts. CDR3 nucleotides: TGCGCCAGCAGCTTGAAGGAGGGGTACGAGCAGTACTTC. Translating gives CASSLKEGYEQYF. The chain is built from TRBV5-1 and TRBJ2-7, with TRBD2 as a possible D gene (6 bases). V lost 1 base and J 4 bases, leaving 9 bases between the germline ends. The germline gives CDR1 SGHRS, CDR2 YFSETQ. The CDR3 covers 13 residues.

J is TRBJ2-1 and V is TRBV5-1; 13 bases line up with TRBD2. The CDR3 is 16 amino acids. V dropped 4 bases and J dropped 10; count of bases not matched to a gene: 11. Germline V gene lookup returns CDR1 SGHRS and CDR2 YFSETQ. CDR3 loop: CASSPAGLAGTYEQFF. CDR3 nucleotide sequence: TGCGCCAGCAGCCCGGCGGGACTAGCGGGAACCTACGAGCAGTTCTTC.

The rearrangement links TRBV10-3 to TRBJ2-1; a possible D gene is TRBD2 (6 bases). V lost 4 bases and J lost 0, with 13 bases in between. Germline CDR1 ENHRY, CDR2 SYGVKD. This CDR3 region has 16 residues. The CDR3: CAISAGGGSSYNEQFF. CDR3 sequence (DNA): TGTGCCATCAGTGCGGGTGGAGGGAGCTCCTACAATGAGCAGTTCTTC.

In this sample, this clonotype turned up once. The chain couples TRBV15 to TRBJ2-5; D gene ambiguous. Trimming took 3 bases from V and 5 from J, leaving 10 bases between them. Germline CDR1 is LNHNV and CDR2 is YYDKDF (reference sequence). The CDR3 is 13 residues long. CDR3: CATSSGIRETQYF. The CDR3 DNA reads TGTGCCACCAGCAGTGGGATTAGGGAGACCCAGTACTTC. Full variable domain (rest looked up from reference TRBV15 and TRBJ2-5): DAMVIQNPRYQVTQFGKPVTLSCSQTLNHNVMYWYQQKSSQAPKLLFHYYDKDFNNEADTPDNFQSRRPNTSFCFLDIRSPGLGDTAMYLCATSSGIRETQYFGPGTRLLVL.

This clonotype came up once. The junction does not match germline at one end; this may be a read error. The J gene is TRBJ2-7, the V gene TRBV5-1; 9 nucleotides agree with TRBD1. The CDR3 is 15 amino acids. The germline gives CDR1 SGHRS, CDR2 YFSETQ. In DNA, the CDR3 is TGCGCCTGCAGCCTTGGCGGGACAGGGCCATACGAGCAGTACTTC. Protein sequence: CACSLGGTGPYEQYF.

The chain carries TRBV12-3 or TRBV12-4 and TRBJ2-7; D is unclear. Trimming pared 3 bases from V and 1 base from J, leaving 7 bases between. CDR3 length: 13 residues. The CDR3: CASSFWASYEQYF. The DNA for the CDR3 is TGTGCCAGCAGTTTCTGGGCATCCTACGAGCAGTACTTC.

Comments on this clonotype: One junction end disagrees with the germline gene, perhaps due to a read error. The V gene is TRBV12-3 or TRBV12-4, the J gene TRBJ2-4, with D possibly matching TRBD2 (5 bases). This CDR3 has 15 residues. CDR3 protein: CASSFRVLAKNVQYF. The CDR3 DNA is TGTGCCAGCAGTTTTAGGGTCCTAGCCAAAAACGTTCAGTACTTC.

This chain joins TRBV9 and TRBJ2-1; 7 nucleotides align to TRBD2. There are 16 residues in the CDR3. The V gene's germline CDR1 is SGDLS and CDR2 YYNGEE. V was clipped by 2 bases and J by 7 bases; unmatched bases: 12. The CDR3 nucleotides are TGTGCCAGCAGCGTTTACAGCGGGATAGGCCGTAATGAGCAGTTCTTC. Amino acids: CASSVYSGIGRNEQFF.

The chain is built from TRBV5-1 and TRBJ2-5; possible D gene TRBD2, 6 bases. The germline CDR1 and CDR2 sequences are SGHRS and YFSETQ. Trimming took 4 bases from V and 2 from J, leaving 21 bases between them. The CDR3 sequence is 17 residues long. DNA of the CDR3: TGCGCCAGCAGCGAGAAACCCATGGCGGGGCGGCAAGAGACCCAGTACTTC. Protein: CASSEKPMAGRQETQYF.

This clonotype occurred a few times. The chain recombines TRBV5-1 with TRBJ2-5; D remains ambiguous. Germline lookup yields CDR1 SGHRS and CDR2 YFSETQ. The V gene lost 0 bases and the J gene lost 5 bases, with 14 bases spanning the gap. The length of the CDR3 is 15 residues. The CDR3 is CASSLEALPGETQYF. CDR3 sequence (DNA): TGCGCCAGCAGCTTGGAAGCTCTACCTGGGGAGACCCAGTACTTC.

The V call is TRBV29-1, the J call TRBJ2-1, with D tentatively TRBD1 or TRBD2 (5 bases each). Per the germline V gene, CDR1 is SQVTM and CDR2 is ANQGSEA. The CDR3 extends over 12 amino acids. V dropped 7 bases and J dropped 10 bases, with 17 bases sitting between them. The CDR3 reads CSAGPVGVEQFF. The CDR3 nucleotides read TGCAGCGCGGGACCCGTCGGCGTCGAGCAGTTCTTC.

The chain is built from TRBV6-5 and TRBJ2-2; TRBD1 might be the D (5 bases). Germline CDR1 is MNHEY and CDR2 is SVGAGI. The CDR3 spans 15 residues. V was pared by 2 bases and J by 7 bases, with 14 bases between. This chain's CDR3 is CASSYQLPQGGELFF. CDR3 nucleotide sequence: TGTGCCAGCAGTTACCAACTTCCCCAGGGCGGGGAGCTGTTTTTT.

This sequence joins TRBV20-1 and TRBJ2-1, with D hard to call. Germline V gene sequence: CDR1 DFQATT, CDR2 SNEGSKA (reference sequence). V shed 7 bases and J shed 9 bases, with 10 bases lying between them. This CDR3 spans 10 amino acids. This CDR3 reads CSVRRIEQFF. CDR3 coding DNA: TGCAGTGTTCGTCGGATTGAGCAGTTCTTC.